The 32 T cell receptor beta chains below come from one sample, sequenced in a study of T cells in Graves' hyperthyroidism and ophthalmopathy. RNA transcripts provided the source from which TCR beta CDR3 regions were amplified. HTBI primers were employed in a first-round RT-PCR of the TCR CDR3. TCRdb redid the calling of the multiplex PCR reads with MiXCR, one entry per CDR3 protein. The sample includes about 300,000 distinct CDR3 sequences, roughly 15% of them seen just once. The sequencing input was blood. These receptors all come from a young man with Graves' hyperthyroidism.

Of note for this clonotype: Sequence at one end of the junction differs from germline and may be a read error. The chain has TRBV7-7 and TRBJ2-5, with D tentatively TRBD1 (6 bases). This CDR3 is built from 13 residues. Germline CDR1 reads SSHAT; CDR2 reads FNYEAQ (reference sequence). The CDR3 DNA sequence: TGTGCTAGCAGCCAGGCCAGGGGAGAGACCCAGTACTTC. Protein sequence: CASSQARGETQYF.

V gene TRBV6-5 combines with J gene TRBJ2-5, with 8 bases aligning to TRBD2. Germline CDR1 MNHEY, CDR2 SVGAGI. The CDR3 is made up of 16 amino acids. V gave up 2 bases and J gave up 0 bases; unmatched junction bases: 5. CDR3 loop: CASSYRGGSNQETQYF. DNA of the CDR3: TGTGCCAGCAGTTACCGCGGGGGGAGCAACCAAGAGACCCAGTACTTC.

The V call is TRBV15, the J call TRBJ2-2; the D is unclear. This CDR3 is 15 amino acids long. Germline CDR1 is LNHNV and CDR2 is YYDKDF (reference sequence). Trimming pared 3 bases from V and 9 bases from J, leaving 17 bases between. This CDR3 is CATSSPPRGERELFF. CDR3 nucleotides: TGTGCCACCAGCAGCCCGCCCCGCGGCGAGAGGGAGCTGTTTTTT. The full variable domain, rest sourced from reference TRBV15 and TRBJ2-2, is DAMVIQNPRYQVTQFGKPVTLSCSQTLNHNVMYWYQQKSSQAPKLLFHYYDKDFNNEADTPDNFQSRRPNTSFCFLDIRSPGLGDTAMYLCATSSPPRGERELFFGEGSRLTVL.

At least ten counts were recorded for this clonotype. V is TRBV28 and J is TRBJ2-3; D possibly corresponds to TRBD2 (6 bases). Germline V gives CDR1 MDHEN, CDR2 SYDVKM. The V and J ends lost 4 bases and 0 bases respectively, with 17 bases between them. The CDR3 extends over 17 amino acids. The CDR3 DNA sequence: TGTGCCAGCAGTTCCCGGGAGACAGAGTATAGCACAGATACGCAGTATTTT. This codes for CASSSRETEYSTDTQYF.

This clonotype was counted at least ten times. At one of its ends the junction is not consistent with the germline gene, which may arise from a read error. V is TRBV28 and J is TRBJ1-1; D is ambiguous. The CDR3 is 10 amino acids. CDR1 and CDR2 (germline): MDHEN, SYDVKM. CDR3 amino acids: CASSDYEAFF. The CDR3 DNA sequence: TGTGCAAGCAGTGACTATGAAGCTTTCTTT.

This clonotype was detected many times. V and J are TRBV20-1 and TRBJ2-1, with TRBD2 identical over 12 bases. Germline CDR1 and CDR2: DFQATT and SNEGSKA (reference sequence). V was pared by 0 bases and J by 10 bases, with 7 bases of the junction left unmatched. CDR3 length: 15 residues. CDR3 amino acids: CSARESTSGRSEQFF. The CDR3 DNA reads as TGCAGTGCTAGAGAATCGACTAGCGGGAGATCGGAGCAGTTCTTC.

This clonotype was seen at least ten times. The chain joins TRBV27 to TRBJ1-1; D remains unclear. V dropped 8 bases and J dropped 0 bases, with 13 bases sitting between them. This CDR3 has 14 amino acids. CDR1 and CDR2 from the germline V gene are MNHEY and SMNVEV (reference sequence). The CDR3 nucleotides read TGTGCCAGCGGTTCCCGGAACCTGAACACTGAAGCTTTCTTT. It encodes CASGSRNLNTEAFF.

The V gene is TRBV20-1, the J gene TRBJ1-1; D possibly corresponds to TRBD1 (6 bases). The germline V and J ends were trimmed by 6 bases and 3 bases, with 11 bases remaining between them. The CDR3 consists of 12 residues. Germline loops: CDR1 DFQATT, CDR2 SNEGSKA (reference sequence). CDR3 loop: CSALQGDTEAFF. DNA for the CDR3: TGCAGTGCACTACAGGGTGACACTGAAGCTTTCTTT.

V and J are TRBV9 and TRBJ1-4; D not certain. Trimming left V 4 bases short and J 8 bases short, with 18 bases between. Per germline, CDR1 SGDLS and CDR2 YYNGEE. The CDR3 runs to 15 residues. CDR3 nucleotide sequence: TGTGCCAGCAGCCCCCCTACGGGGTTCGGAGAAAAACTGTTTTTT. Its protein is CASSPPTGFGEKLFF.

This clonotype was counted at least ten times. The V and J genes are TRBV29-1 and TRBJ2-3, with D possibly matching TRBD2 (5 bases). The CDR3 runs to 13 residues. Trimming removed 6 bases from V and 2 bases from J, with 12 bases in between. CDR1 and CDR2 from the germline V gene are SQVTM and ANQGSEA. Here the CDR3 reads CSVSQADTDTQYF. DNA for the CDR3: TGCAGCGTCTCTCAAGCGGACACAGATACGCAGTATTTT.

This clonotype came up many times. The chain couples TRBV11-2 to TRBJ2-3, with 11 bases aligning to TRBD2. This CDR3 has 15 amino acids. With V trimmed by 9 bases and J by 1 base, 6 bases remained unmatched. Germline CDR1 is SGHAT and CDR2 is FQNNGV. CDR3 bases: TGTGCCAGTAAGGGGGGACTAGCGGGCACAGATACGCAGTATTTT. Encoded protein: CASKGGLAGTDTQYF.

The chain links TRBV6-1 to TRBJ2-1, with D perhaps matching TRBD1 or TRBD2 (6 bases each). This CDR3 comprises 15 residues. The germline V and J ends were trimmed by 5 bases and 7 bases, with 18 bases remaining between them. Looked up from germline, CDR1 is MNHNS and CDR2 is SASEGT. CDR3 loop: CASSSPGVRGNEQFF. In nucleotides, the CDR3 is TGTGCCAGCAGTTCCCCGGGAGTGAGGGGGAATGAGCAGTTCTTC.

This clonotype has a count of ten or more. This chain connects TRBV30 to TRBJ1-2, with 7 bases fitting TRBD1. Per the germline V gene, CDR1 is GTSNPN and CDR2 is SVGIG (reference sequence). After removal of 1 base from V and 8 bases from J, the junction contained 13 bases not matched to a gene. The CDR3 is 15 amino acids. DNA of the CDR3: TGTGCCTGGAGTGAGGGGACAGCTACGTGGGGAGGCTACACCTTC. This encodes CAWSEGTATWGGYTF. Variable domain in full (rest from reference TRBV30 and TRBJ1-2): SQTIHQWPATLVQPVGSPLSLECTVEGTSNPNLYWYRQAAGRGLQLLFYSVGIGQISSEVPQNLSASRPQDRQFILSSKKLLLSDSGFYLCAWSEGTATWGGYTFGSGTRLTVV.

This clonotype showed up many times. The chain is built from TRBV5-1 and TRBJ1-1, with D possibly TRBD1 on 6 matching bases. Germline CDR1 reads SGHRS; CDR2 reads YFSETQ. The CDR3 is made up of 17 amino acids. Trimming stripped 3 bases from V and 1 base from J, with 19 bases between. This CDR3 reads CASSSRPGGEGNTEAFF. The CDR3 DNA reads TGCGCCAGCAGCTCCCGGCCGGGGGGCGAGGGGAACACTGAAGCTTTCTTT.

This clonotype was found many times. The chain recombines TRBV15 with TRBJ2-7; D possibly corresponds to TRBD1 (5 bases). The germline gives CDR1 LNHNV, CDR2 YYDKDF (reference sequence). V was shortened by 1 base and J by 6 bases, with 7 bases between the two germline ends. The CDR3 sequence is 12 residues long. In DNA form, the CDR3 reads TGTGCCACCAGCAGAGCAAGGGGCGAGCAGTACTTC. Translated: CATSRARGEQYF.

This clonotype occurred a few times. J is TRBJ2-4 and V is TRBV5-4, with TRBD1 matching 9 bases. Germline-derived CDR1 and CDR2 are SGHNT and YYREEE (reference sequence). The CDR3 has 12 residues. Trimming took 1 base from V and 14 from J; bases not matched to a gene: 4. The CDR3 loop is CASSLPRDREYF. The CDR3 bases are TGTGCCAGCAGCTTGCCCCGGGACAGGGAGTACTTC.

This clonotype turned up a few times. CDR3 in DNA: TGCGCCAGCAGCTTGCACGGAGGCTCCTACGAGCAGTACTTC. Amino acid sequence: CASSLHGGSYEQYF. The rearrangement joins TRBV5-1 to TRBJ2-7; a possible D gene is TRBD2 (5 bases). The CDR3 is 14 residues long. The V and J ends lost 1 base and 0 bases respectively, with 8 bases between them. The germline V gene has CDR1 SGHRS and CDR2 YFSETQ.

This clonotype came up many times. Here the CDR3 reads CASSLWGNGYTF. For the CDR3, the DNA is TGTGCCAGCAGCTTGTGGGGGAATGGCTACACCTTC. This chain links TRBV5-6 with TRBJ1-2; the D gene is possibly TRBD1 (5 bases). Trimming took 1 base from V and 6 from J, leaving 7 bases between them. Germline V gene sequence: CDR1 SGHDT, CDR2 YYEEEE. This CDR3 contains 12 residues.

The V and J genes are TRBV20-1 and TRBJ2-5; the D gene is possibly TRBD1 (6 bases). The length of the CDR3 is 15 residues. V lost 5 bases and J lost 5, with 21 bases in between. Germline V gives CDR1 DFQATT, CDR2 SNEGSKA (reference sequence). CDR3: CSASEGTRWGETQYF. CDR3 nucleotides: TGCAGTGCTTCAGAGGGGACACGATGGGGGGAGACCCAGTACTTC.

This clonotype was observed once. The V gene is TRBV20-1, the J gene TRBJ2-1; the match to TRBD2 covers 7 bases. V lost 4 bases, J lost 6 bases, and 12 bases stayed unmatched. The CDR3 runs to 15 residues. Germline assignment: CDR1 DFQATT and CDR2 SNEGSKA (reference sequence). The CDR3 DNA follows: TGCAGTGCTATGGAGCGGGGAGGACTCCCCAATGAGCAGTTCTTC. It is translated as CSAMERGGLPNEQFF.

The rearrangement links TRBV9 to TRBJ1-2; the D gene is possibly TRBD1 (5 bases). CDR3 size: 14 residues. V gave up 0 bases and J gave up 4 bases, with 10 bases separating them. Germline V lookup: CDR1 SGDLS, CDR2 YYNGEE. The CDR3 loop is CASSVAGGTYGYTF. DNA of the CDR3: TGTGCCAGCAGCGTAGCGGGGGGAACCTATGGCTACACCTTC.

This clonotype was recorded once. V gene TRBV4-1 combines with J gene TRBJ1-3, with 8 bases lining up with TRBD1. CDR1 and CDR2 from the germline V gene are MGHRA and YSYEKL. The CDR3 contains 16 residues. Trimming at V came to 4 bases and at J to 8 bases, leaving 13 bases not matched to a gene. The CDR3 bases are TGCGCCAGCAGCCGGGAGTTCAGGGGGCGCGGGGACACCATATATTTT. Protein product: CASSREFRGRGDTIYF.

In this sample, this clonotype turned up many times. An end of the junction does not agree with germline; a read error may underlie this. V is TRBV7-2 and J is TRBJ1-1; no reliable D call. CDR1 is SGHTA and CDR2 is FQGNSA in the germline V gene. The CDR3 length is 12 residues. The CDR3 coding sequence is TGTGCCAGCAGCCTAGCGGGCCCTGAAGCTTTCTTT. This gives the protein CASSLAGPEAFF.

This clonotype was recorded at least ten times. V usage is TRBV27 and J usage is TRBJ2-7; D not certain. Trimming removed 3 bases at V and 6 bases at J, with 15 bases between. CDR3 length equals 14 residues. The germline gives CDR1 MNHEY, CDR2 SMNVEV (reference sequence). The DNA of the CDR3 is TGTGCCAGCAGTTTTGACTCGACCGCCACCGAGCAGTACTTC. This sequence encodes CASSFDSTATEQYF.

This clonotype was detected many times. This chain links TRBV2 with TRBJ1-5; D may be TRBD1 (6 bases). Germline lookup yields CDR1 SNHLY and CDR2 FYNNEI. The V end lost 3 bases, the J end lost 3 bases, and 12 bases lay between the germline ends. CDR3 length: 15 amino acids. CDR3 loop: CASSDGGGANQPQHF. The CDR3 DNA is TGTGCCAGCAGTGATGGAGGGGGTGCCAATCAGCCCCAGCATTTT.

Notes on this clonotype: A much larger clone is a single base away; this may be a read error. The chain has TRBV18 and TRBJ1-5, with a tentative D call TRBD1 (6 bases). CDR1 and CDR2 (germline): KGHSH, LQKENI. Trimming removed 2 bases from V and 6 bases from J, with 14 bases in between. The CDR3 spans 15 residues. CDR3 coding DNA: TGTGCCAGCTCACCAGGACGGGGGCAGGGTCAGCCCCAGCATTTT. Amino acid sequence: CASSPGRGQGQPQHF.

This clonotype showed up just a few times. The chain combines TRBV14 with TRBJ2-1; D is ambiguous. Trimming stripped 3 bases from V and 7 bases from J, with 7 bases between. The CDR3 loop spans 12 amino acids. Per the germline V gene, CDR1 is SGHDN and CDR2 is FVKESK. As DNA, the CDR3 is TGTGCCAGCAGCCATTCATCGAATGAGCAGTTCTTC. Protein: CASSHSSNEQFF. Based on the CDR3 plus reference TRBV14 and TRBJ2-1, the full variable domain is EAGVTQFPSHSVIEKGQTVTLRCDPISGHDNLYWYRRVMGKEIKFLLHFVKESKQDESGMPNNRFLAERTGGTYSTLKVQPAELEDSGVYFCASSHSSNEQFFGPGTRLTVL.

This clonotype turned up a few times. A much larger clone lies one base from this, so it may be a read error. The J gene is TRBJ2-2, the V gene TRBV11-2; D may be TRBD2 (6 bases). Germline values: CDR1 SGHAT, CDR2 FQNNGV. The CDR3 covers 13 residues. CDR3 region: CASSLGVPGGLFF. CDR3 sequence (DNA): TGTGCCAGCAGCTTAGGGGTCCCCGGGGGGCTGTTTTTT.

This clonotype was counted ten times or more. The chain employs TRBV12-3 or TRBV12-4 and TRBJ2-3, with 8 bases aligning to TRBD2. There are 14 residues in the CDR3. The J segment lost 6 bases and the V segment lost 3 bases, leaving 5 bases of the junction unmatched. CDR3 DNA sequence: TGTGCCAGCAGTTTTCTGACGGGAGGGGATACGCAGTATTTT. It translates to CASSFLTGGDTQYF.

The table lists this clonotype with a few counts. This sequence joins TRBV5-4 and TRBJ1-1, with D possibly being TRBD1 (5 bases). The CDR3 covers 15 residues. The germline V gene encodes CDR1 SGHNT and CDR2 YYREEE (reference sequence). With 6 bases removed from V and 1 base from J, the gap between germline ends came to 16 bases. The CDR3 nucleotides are TGTGCCAGCACCATTACAGGAATTACGAACACTGAAGCTTTCTTT. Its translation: CASTITGITNTEAFF.

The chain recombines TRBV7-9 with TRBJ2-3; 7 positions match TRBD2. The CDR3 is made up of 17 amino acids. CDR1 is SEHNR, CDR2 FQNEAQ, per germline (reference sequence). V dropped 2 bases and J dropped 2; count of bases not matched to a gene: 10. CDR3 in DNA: TGTGCCAGCAGCTTAAGGGTCAAGCGGGGTTACACAGATACGCAGTATTTT. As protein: CASSLRVKRGYTDTQYF.

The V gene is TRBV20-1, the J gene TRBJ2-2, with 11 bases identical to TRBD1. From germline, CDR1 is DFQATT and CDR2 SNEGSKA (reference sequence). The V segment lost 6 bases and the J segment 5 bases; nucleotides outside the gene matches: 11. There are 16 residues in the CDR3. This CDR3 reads CSAFRGQGARTGELFF. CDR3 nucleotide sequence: TGCAGTGCCTTTCGCGGACAGGGGGCGCGTACCGGGGAGCTGTTTTTT.